This is a list of T cell receptor beta chains from one sample in a study of cytomegalovirus exposure and HLA in healthy donors. Clones were sequenced by immunoSEQ multiplex PCR, and TCRdb holds only the in-frame ones, with some missing. The table shows 150,000 to 200,000 clones, with 70% to 75% occurring only once. Sequencing was performed on PBMCs. The receptors shown here come from a man younger than 30 in good health and CMV-seropositive. Each CDR3 is given with its conserved first and last residue.

v_call,cdr3_aa
TRBV5-6,CASSSGLAALSEQFF
TRBV4-1,CASSQDEGTGANVLTF
TRBV2,CASSESRGVAGELFF
TRBV6-5,CASSSGVRTEAFF
TRBV7-9,CASSYRTSGGTGELFF
TRBV6-1,CASSGRQGPPNQPQHF
TRBV18,CASSPRTGVNEQFF
TRBV9,CASSAAGDPNEQFF
TRBV6-4,CASSDTADSNQPQHF
TRBV28,CASTSSQGNQPQHF
TRBV6-6,CASSLRGRRVHGYTF
TRBV6-1,CASSGGLLETQYF
TRBV14,CASSQEGRLAGRDEQFF
TRBV11-2,CASGTVGLPLWGYTF
TRBV5-6,CASSLGTAYGYTF
TRBV6-6,CASSSHRNTEAFF
TRBV29-1,CSVERGGGETQYF
TRBV9,CASSVALAGETQYF
TRBV7-2,CASSLDPGSDEQFF
TRBV30,CAWSVRLAGGNEQFF
TRBV27,CASSFSGTEGYNEQFF